This T cell receptor beta chain is from a study of CD8 T cells in ankylosing spondylitis. Study observations and caveats: Disease-linked clones had a CD8+ phenotype and relatively low frequency in peripheral blood.

Ten or more counts support this clonotype. Its target is not known. Using quantitative 5'-RACE with molecular barcodes, the authors made TCR beta libraries. TCRdb reprocessed the 5' RACE reads via MiXCR and lists one record per CDR3 protein. The sample consists of some 25,000 distinct CDR3 sequences, about 2.5% of them appearing once. The CDR3 has 16 amino acids. The V end was cut by 3 bases, the J end by 3 bases, with 16 bases between. Germline V gene data show CDR1 as SGDLS and CDR2 as YYNGEE. J is TRBJ1-5 and V is TRBV9; D is perhaps TRBD1 (5 bases). The sequencing input was blood, either unsorted or a sorted T cell fraction (not recorded which). The TCR originated in a female donor with ankylosing spondylitis or in good health (not recorded which). The CDR3 DNA reads as TGTGCCAGCAGCGCCTCCCCGGGGGGTCCCAATCAGCCCCAGCATTTT. Residues: CASSASPGGPNQPQHF.